Each of the 29 T cell receptor beta chains below was sequenced from the same sample in a study of blood T cell repertoires in COVID-19. TCRdb's table, derived via immunoSEQ multiplex PCR, lists solely in-frame clones and lacks some. This sample yields about 130,000 clones, of which around 86% are seen a single time; less than 5.5% belongs to the top ten. Sequenced input: PBMCs or T cells enriched from blood (not recorded which). The receptors were gathered from a man aged 50-60 years who had recovered from COVID-19.

This clone was seen just once. V usage is TRBV11-2 and J usage is TRBJ2-2, with D possibly matching TRBD1 (5 bases). The CDR3 runs 13 residues. Germline CDR1 is SGHAT and CDR2 is FQNNGV. The V end lost 3 bases, the J end lost 8 bases, and 10 bases lay between the germline ends. CDR3 protein: CASSFSPGGELFF. In DNA form, the CDR3 reads TGTGCCAGCAGCTTTAGCCCAGGGGGGGAGCTGTTTTTT.

This clone has just a few counts. The chain combines TRBV7-6 with TRBJ1-1; D may be TRBD1 (5 bases). Per the germline V gene, CDR1 is SGHVS and CDR2 is FNYEAQ. This CDR3 region has 14 residues. With 0 bases removed from V and 0 bases from J, the gap between germline ends came to 5 bases. CDR3 protein: CASSLAGVNTEAFF. The CDR3 bases are TGTGCCAGCAGCTTAGCAGGGGTGAACACTGAAGCTTTCTTT.

This chain links TRBV30 with TRBJ1-5; D is ambiguous. Germline CDR1 and CDR2: GTSNPN and SVGIG (reference sequence). The ends were cut back, 3 bases at V and 4 bases at J, with 10 bases in the middle. This CDR3 has 13 residues. As DNA, the CDR3 is TGTGCCTGGAGATCGACGGAGAATCAGCCCCAGCATTTT. This translates into CAWRSTENQPQHF.

This chain connects TRBV12-3 or TRBV12-4 to TRBJ2-7; a possible D gene is TRBD2 (5 bases). Between the trimmed V and J ends, which lost 5 bases and 1 base, there was a span of 6 bases. CDR3 length: 12 residues. The CDR3 reads CASSPGSYEQYF. The CDR3 nucleotides are TGTGCCAGCAGTCCGGGGTCCTACGAGCAGTACTTC.

The CDR3 here is CASSLSGRNTGELFF. In DNA, the CDR3 is TGTGCCAGCAGTTTAAGTGGGAGAAACACCGGGGAGCTGTTTTTT. V usage is TRBV28 and J usage is TRBJ2-2; tentative D call: TRBD2 (5 bases). Germline assignment: CDR1 MDHEN and CDR2 SYDVKM. The V end was cut by 2 bases, the J end by 2 bases, with 9 bases between. The CDR3 spans 15 residues.

The V call is TRBV6-2 or TRBV6-3, the J call TRBJ1-3; 7 bases are shared with TRBD1. The V gene's germline CDR1 is MNHEY and CDR2 SVGEGT. The V and J ends lost 6 bases and 0 bases, in that order; junction bases with no gene match: 8. CDR3 length: 16 amino acids. The CDR3 bases are TGTGCCAGCAGCAACAGGGGATCTTACTCTGGAAACACCATATATTTT. Amino acid sequence: CASSNRGSYSGNTIYF.

The chain has TRBV15 and TRBJ2-5; D not certain. V was shortened by 0 bases and J by 7 bases, with 6 bases between the two germline ends. Germline lookup yields CDR1 LNHNV and CDR2 YYDKDF (reference sequence). CDR3 size: 12 residues. CDR3 residues: CATSRDIGTQYF. For the CDR3, the DNA is TGTGCCACCAGCAGAGATATCGGGACCCAGTACTTC.

This chain links TRBV18 with TRBJ1-4; tentative D call: TRBD1 (5 bases). The CDR3 spans 13 residues. The V gene's germline CDR1 is KGHSH and CDR2 LQKENI. Trimming stripped 6 bases from V and 5 bases from J, with 10 bases between. The DNA for the CDR3 is TGTGCCAGCTCGGGAGGGGTGAATGAAAAACTGTTTTTT. Protein product: CASSGGVNEKLFF.

The chain is built from TRBV7-2 and TRBJ1-1, with TRBD1 matching 7 bases. The CDR3 totals 14 residues. Losses at the gene ends were 4 bases for V and 1 base for J; bases not matched to a gene: 3. The germline V gene encodes CDR1 SGHTA and CDR2 FQGNSA. This chain's CDR3 is CASSWDSGNTEAFF. In nucleotides, the CDR3 is TGTGCCAGCAGCTGGGACAGCGGGAACACTGAAGCTTTCTTT.

This clone was recorded a few times. This sequence joins TRBV28 and TRBJ1-1; D uncertain. The germline V gene has CDR1 MDHEN and CDR2 SYDVKM. The CDR3 spans 14 residues. The V end was cut by 6 bases, the J end by 0 bases, with 11 bases between. CDR3 nucleotide sequence: TGTGCCAGCAGGGGATTCGGGGTGAACACTGAAGCTTTCTTT. Its translation: CASRGFGVNTEAFF.

This chain connects TRBV4-3 to TRBJ2-7; 10 bases map to TRBD1. CDR3 length: 16 residues. The ends lost 0 bases at V and 4 bases at J; junction bases unmatched: 6. Germline lookup yields CDR1 LGHNA and CDR2 YSLEER. The CDR3 loop reads CASSQDHGQGGYEQYF. CDR3 DNA: TGCGCCAGCAGCCAAGATCACGGACAGGGGGGGTACGAGCAGTACTTC.

The V call is TRBV9, the J call TRBJ1-6; D is undetermined. Germline lookup yields CDR1 SGDLS and CDR2 YYNGEE. The CDR3 covers 13 residues. The V end was cut by 1 base, the J end by 10 bases, with 9 bases between. The CDR3: CASSVTDTSPLHF. CDR3 nucleotide sequence: TGTGCCAGCAGCGTAACTGACACCTCACCCCTCCACTTT.

The table lists this clone with a count of one. As DNA, the CDR3 is TGCGCCAGCAGCCTAATGACAGGGGGCGAGGGGGAGCTGTTTTTT. It specifies CASSLMTGGEGELFF. This chain uses TRBV4-3 with TRBJ2-2, with TRBD1 identical over 10 bases. The CDR3 contains 15 residues. V trimming: 4 bases; J trimming: 8 bases; junction bases outside the gene matches: 7. Germline lookup yields CDR1 LGHNA and CDR2 YSLEER.

The V gene is TRBV9, the J gene TRBJ1-6; D gene unclear. The CDR3 is made up of 13 amino acids. Trimming pared 1 base from V and 7 bases from J, leaving 6 bases between. CDR1 and CDR2 from the germline V gene are SGDLS and YYNGEE. The CDR3 region has the DNA TGTGCCAGCAGCGTACGGAGAAATTCACCCCTCCACTTT. Translated: CASSVRRNSPLHF.

The V and J genes are TRBV7-2 and TRBJ1-1, with 8 bases aligning to TRBD1. V was pared by 4 bases and J by 1 base, with 8 bases of the junction left unmatched. The CDR3 runs to 16 residues. CDR1 SGHTA and CDR2 FQGNSA come from the germline V gene. This CDR3 reads CASSSRTGRGNTEAFF. CDR3 nucleotide sequence: TGTGCCAGCAGCTCCAGGACAGGGCGAGGGAACACTGAAGCTTTCTTT.

The chain employs TRBV15 and TRBJ1-5; 10 bases match TRBD1. The CDR3 totals 15 residues. V lost 4 bases, J lost 2 bases, and 2 bases stayed unmatched. Per germline, CDR1 LNHNV and CDR2 YYDKDF (reference sequence). The CDR3 reads CATSKGTGGNQPQHF. The CDR3 coding sequence is TGTGCCACCAGCAAAGGGACAGGGGGCAATCAGCCCCAGCATTTT.

The chain links TRBV27 to TRBJ2-7; D ambiguous. Trimming took 3 bases from V and 3 from J, leaving 15 bases between them. The CDR3 is 15 residues long. Looked up from germline, CDR1 is MNHEY and CDR2 is SMNVEV (reference sequence). In DNA form, the CDR3 reads TGTGCCAGCAGTTTGCGTATTTCACCGGTCTACGAGCAGTACTTC. This sequence encodes CASSLRISPVYEQYF.

The chain uses TRBV6-2 or TRBV6-3 and TRBJ1-2, with 7 bases that match TRBD1. The J segment lost 2 bases and the V segment lost 1 base, leaving 4 bases of the junction unmatched. The CDR3 runs 15 residues. Germline assignment: CDR1 MNHEY and CDR2 SVGEGT. Written as DNA, the CDR3 is TGTGCCAGCAGTTACTTTGGGACAGCAAACTATGGCTACACCTTC. As protein: CASSYFGTANYGYTF.

The genes are TRBV4-3 and TRBJ2-1, with D possibly matching TRBD1 (5 bases). The CDR3 consists of 13 residues. Trimming removed 1 base from V and 15 bases from J, with 16 bases in between. Germline V lookup: CDR1 LGHNA, CDR2 YSLEER. CDR3 coding DNA: TGCGCCAGCAGCCAAGGTCGAGCACAGGATCTGTTCTTC. The encoded protein is CASSQGRAQDLFF.

This chain joins TRBV3-1 (or the pseudogene TRBV3-2) and TRBJ1-2; TRBD1 matches at 8 bases. Trimming cost V 1 base and J 14 bases; bases outside gene matches: 15. The CDR3 length is 15 residues. Germline V gene data show CDR1 as LGHDT and CDR2 as YNNKEL (reference sequence). The CDR3 sequence: CASSQVFQGASAGTF. CDR3 in DNA: TGTGCCAGCAGCCAAGTTTTTCAGGGGGCGTCTGCGGGGACCTTC.

This clone was picked up a small number of times. For the CDR3, the DNA is TGTGCCAGCAGCTTAGTCGGGGGTCCCAACTATGGCTACACCTTC. Its translation: CASSLVGGPNYGYTF. This chain joins TRBV7-8 and TRBJ1-2; tentative D call: TRBD1 (5 bases). The V and J ends lost 1 base and 2 bases respectively, with 11 bases between them. The CDR3 is 15 amino acids. Germline V gene sequence: CDR1 SGHVS, CDR2 FQNEAQ. The entire variable domain, with the rest obtained from reference TRBV7-8 and TRBJ1-2, is as follows: GAGVSQSPRYKVAKRGQDVALRCDPISGHVSLFWYQQALGQGPEFLTYFQNEAQLDKSGLPSDRFFAERPEGSVSTLKIQRTQQEDSAVYLCASSLVGGPNYGYTFGSGTRLTVV.

This chain links TRBV7-3 with TRBJ2-3; TRBD1 matches at 7 bases. This CDR3 is built from 16 residues. With V trimmed by 5 bases and J by 1 base, 9 bases remained unmatched. The germline gives CDR1 SGHTA, CDR2 FQGTGA. CDR3 sequence reads: CASSPRGDRGTDTQYF. DNA for the CDR3: TGTGCCAGCAGCCCGCGTGGGGACAGAGGCACAGATACGCAGTATTTT.

The chain combines TRBV5-1 with TRBJ1-5; 10 nucleotides agree with TRBD1. Trimming took 4 bases from V and 5 from J; bases not matched to a gene: 9. Germline V gene lookup returns CDR1 SGHRS and CDR2 YFSETQ. CDR3 length equals 16 residues. CDR3 loop: CASSPGTGVGHQPQHF. CDR3 in DNA: TGCGCCAGCAGCCCGGGGACAGGGGTGGGACATCAGCCCCAGCATTTT.

CDR3 coding DNA: TGTGCCAGCAGCAGGCCCGGGACAGGGGGTGAAAAACTGTTTTTT. It encodes CASSRPGTGGEKLFF. The gene calls are TRBV5-4 and TRBJ1-4, with 11 bases that match TRBD1. The trim removed 4 bases at V and 7 bases at J, leaving 6 bases unmatched. The CDR3 loop spans 15 amino acids. The V gene's germline CDR1 is SGHNT and CDR2 YYREEE (reference sequence).

V gene TRBV24-1 combines with J gene TRBJ1-2; tentative D call: TRBD1 (6 bases). Trimming stripped 3 bases from V and 8 bases from J, with 18 bases between. The CDR3 spans 15 residues. Looked up from germline, CDR1 is KGHDR and CDR2 is SFDVKD. The CDR3 DNA sequence: TGTGCCACCAGTGATCCGTGGGGGCAGGAAAAAGGCTACACCTTC. It translates to CATSDPWGQEKGYTF.

This chain links TRBV6-2 or TRBV6-3 with TRBJ1-6; 7 bases fit TRBD1. This CDR3 region has 14 residues. V lost 6 bases, J lost 8 bases, and 7 bases stayed unmatched. CDR1 and CDR2 (germline): MNHEY, SVGEGT. The CDR3 DNA reads as TGTGCCAGCAGCCCCTCGACAGGGCATTCACCCCTCCACTTT. Its protein is CASSPSTGHSPLHF.

The rearrangement links TRBV3-1 (or the pseudogene TRBV3-2) to TRBJ1-2; TRBD1 might be the D (5 bases). The CDR3 runs to 13 residues. Per germline, CDR1 LGHDT and CDR2 YNNKEL (reference sequence). Trimming shortened V by 4 bases and J by 7 bases, and 13 bases separated the two germline ends. The CDR3 sequence: CASSLGGVSGYTF. Here the CDR3 DNA reads TGTGCCAGCAGCCTCGGGGGGGTCAGTGGCTACACCTTC.

The chain carries TRBV9 and TRBJ1-3; tentative D call: TRBD1 (6 bases). From germline, CDR1 is SGDLS and CDR2 YYNGEE. V was cut by 0 bases and J by 4 bases, with 11 bases left in between. This CDR3 contains 15 residues. The DNA for the CDR3 is TGTGCCAGCAGCGTAGGGGGACAAGGGGGAAACACCATATATTTT. Its translation: CASSVGGQGGNTIYF.

This clone was recorded once. CDR3 residues: CASSVGGGMDSPLHF. CDR3 sequence (DNA): TGTGCCAGCAGTGTGGGAGGGGGAATGGATTCACCCCTCCACTTT. V and J are TRBV25-1 and TRBJ1-6; D is possibly TRBD1 (6 bases). Per the germline V gene, CDR1 is MGHDK and CDR2 is SYGVNS. Trimming removed 4 bases from V and 8 bases from J, with 15 bases in between. The CDR3 has 15 residues. Full variable domain (remainder filled in from reference TRBV25-1 and TRBJ1-6): EADIYQTPRYLVIGTGKKITLECSQTMGHDKMYWYQQDPGMELHLIHYSYGVNSTEKGDLSSESTVSRIRTEHFPLTLESARPSHTSQYLCASSVGGGMDSPLHFGNGTRLTVT.